Listed here are 25 T cell receptor beta chains from one sample, sequenced in a study of T-cell memory formation after mild COVID-19. From the 5' RACE reads, TCRdb called clonotypes with MiXCR, one entry per CDR3 protein. The sample shows about 470,000 distinct CDR3 sequences, approximately 18% of them seen only once. Input material: PBMCs or a T cell subset sorted from them (not recorded which). These TCRs come from an adult woman who had mild COVID-19 (a few samples of this study predate the infection). Cell type and time point are not known.

The genes are TRBV6-6 and TRBJ2-7, with D possibly being TRBD1 (6 bases). The CDR3 consists of 13 residues. V shed 8 bases and J shed 3 bases, with 14 bases lying between them. The V gene's germline CDR1 is MNHNY and CDR2 SVGAGI (reference sequence). CDR3 sequence: CASSWGQNYEQYF. The CDR3 bases are TGTGCCAGCTCCTGGGGGCAGAACTACGAGCAGTACTTC.

The genes are TRBV11-2 and TRBJ1-5; the D gene is possibly TRBD1 (6 bases). V lost 2 bases to trimming and J lost 7 bases, with 15 bases between them. This CDR3 contains 15 residues. Germline lookup yields CDR1 SGHAT and CDR2 FQNNGV. The CDR3 region is CASSLSRGPGQPQHF. CDR3 bases: TGTGCCAGCAGCTTATCCAGGGGCCCCGGACAGCCCCAGCATTTT.

V and J are TRBV7-8 and TRBJ2-7; TRBD2 agrees at 8 bases. The ends lost 5 bases at V and 0 bases at J; junction bases unmatched: 6. Germline CDR1 reads SGHVS; CDR2 reads FQNEAQ. The length of the CDR3 is 15 residues. CDR3 DNA sequence: TGTGCCAGCAGCCGCAGGGCGGGGGGCTCCTACGAGCAGTACTTC. It specifies CASSRRAGGSYEQYF.

CDR3 nucleotides: TGTGCCAGCAGCCAGGGGACTGCGCTAGCGGGGAGGTGGAATGAGCAGTTCTTC. Translation: CASSQGTALAGRWNEQFF. The V gene is TRBV3-1, the J gene TRBJ2-1; the match to TRBD2 covers 9 bases. The length of the CDR3 is 18 residues. In germline, CDR1 is LGHDT, CDR2 YNNKEL (reference sequence). Trimming at V came to 3 bases and at J to 7 bases, leaving 16 bases not matched to a gene.

V usage is TRBV9 and J usage is TRBJ2-1, with 10 bases fitting TRBD1. The CDR3 is 17 residues long. V was pared by 5 bases and J by 5 bases, with 13 bases of the junction left unmatched. Germline V lookup: CDR1 SGDLS, CDR2 YYNGEE. The CDR3: CASSRHPGTGEDNEQFF. As DNA, the CDR3 is TGTGCCAGCAGTAGACACCCCGGGACAGGGGAGGACAATGAGCAGTTCTTC.

In its sample, this clonotype was seen many times. One end of the junction varies from germline; a read error may be responsible. This chain joins TRBV7-2 and TRBJ1-2; D perhaps matches TRBD1 (5 bases). The CDR3 loop spans 16 amino acids. Germline lookup yields CDR1 SGHTA and CDR2 FQGNSA. This chain's CDR3 is CASSLGTDKGSRKLSF. The CDR3 DNA reads as TGTGCCAGCAGTCTCGGGACGGACAAAGGTTCTAGAAAACTTTCCTTC.

The gene calls are TRBV3-1 and TRBJ2-1, with a tentative D call TRBD2 (7 bases). V was trimmed by 0 bases and J by 3 bases, leaving 21 bases between them. Germline V gene sequence: CDR1 LGHDT, CDR2 YNNKEL (reference sequence). The CDR3 is 19 residues long. CDR3 sequence reads: CASSQDVLGRRDNYNEQFF. For the CDR3, the DNA is TGTGCCAGCAGCCAAGATGTACTCGGGAGGCGGGACAACTACAATGAGCAGTTCTTC.

This clonotype was picked up a small number of times. The V call is TRBV20-1, the J call TRBJ2-1; 9 bases agree with TRBD1. Unmatched junction bases numbered 12, after V lost 3 bases and J lost 9 bases. This CDR3 has 15 residues. CDR1 is DFQATT and CDR2 is SNEGSKA in the germline V gene (reference sequence). The CDR3 DNA reads as TGCAGTGCTAGGGAGGGACAGGGTGGTTCGGGTGAGCAGTTCTTC. Amino acids: CSAREGQGGSGEQFF.

In nucleotides, the CDR3 is TGTGCCAGCAGTGGGGGGAGGCCTTCCTACGAGCAGTACTTC. This translates into CASSGGRPSYEQYF. The chain is built from TRBV2 and TRBJ2-7; a possible D gene is TRBD2 (6 bases). Germline CDR1 SNHLY, CDR2 FYNNEI. Deletions cut 4 bases from V and 1 base from J, with 11 bases between. CDR3 length equals 14 residues.

This clonotype appeared once. This chain uses TRBV3-1 with TRBJ2-7; D might be TRBD2 (6 bases). CDR3 size: 14 residues. V dropped 4 bases and J dropped 2 bases, with 12 bases sitting between them. CDR1 and CDR2 from the germline V gene are LGHDT and YNNKEL (reference sequence). The CDR3 reads CASSRGIVTYEQYF. CDR3 sequence (DNA): TGTGCCAGCAGCCGCGGGATCGTGACCTACGAGCAGTACTTC.

The gene calls are TRBV24-1 and TRBJ1-4, with a possible D match to TRBD1 (6 bases). Germline CDR1 reads KGHDR; CDR2 reads SFDVKD. V gave up 1 base and J gave up 7 bases, with 15 bases separating them. This CDR3 is built from 16 residues. The CDR3 protein is CATSDFGRGSVEKLFF. The CDR3 DNA follows: TGTGCCACCAGTGATTTTGGCAGGGGATCGGTTGAAAAACTGTTTTTT.

This clonotype was seen repeatedly, ten times or more. The rearrangement uses TRBV9 and TRBJ2-1; tentatively, D is TRBD1 or TRBD2 (6 bases each). The CDR3 runs to 14 residues. V was cut by 4 bases and J by 6 bases, with 14 bases left in between. CDR1 is SGDLS and CDR2 is YYNGEE in the germline V gene. The CDR3 is CASSPDWGANEQFF. The DNA of the CDR3 is TGTGCCAGCAGCCCCGATTGGGGGGCCAATGAGCAGTTCTTC.

This chain connects TRBV5-1 to TRBJ2-1, with D perhaps being TRBD1 or TRBD2 (5 bases each). The V end lost 4 bases, the J end lost 8 bases, and 28 bases lay between the germline ends. CDR1 SGHRS and CDR2 YFSETQ come from the germline V gene. The CDR3 has 18 residues. The CDR3 here is CASSDPKSGTGIGDEQFF. In DNA, the CDR3 is TGCGCCAGCAGCGACCCCAAGTCCGGGACGGGGATAGGCGATGAGCAGTTCTTC.

In its sample, this clonotype was seen a few times. V usage is TRBV7-9 and J usage is TRBJ2-1, with a possible D match to TRBD1 (7 bases). This CDR3 is 15 amino acids long. Germline V CDR1 and CDR2: SEHNR, FQNEAQ (reference sequence). V was cut by 4 bases and J by 2 bases, with 12 bases left in between. In DNA form, the CDR3 reads TGTGCCAGCAGCTCGCGGGACAGACCCTACAATGAGCAGTTCTTC. Protein product: CASSSRDRPYNEQFF.

Here the CDR3 reads CASILSGSSYYEQFF. DNA of the CDR3: TGTGCCAGCATCCTTAGCGGGAGCTCCTATTATGAGCAGTTCTTC. This chain joins TRBV12-3 or TRBV12-4 and TRBJ2-1; TRBD2 matches 9 bases. CDR3 size: 15 residues. With V trimmed by 7 bases and J by 8 bases, 12 bases remained unmatched.

This clonotype was found many times. The CDR3 nucleotides read TGCGCCAGCAGCAAAGGGACAGCAGATAGCAATCAGCCCCAGCATTTT. Translation gives CASSKGTADSNQPQHF. V and J are TRBV5-1 and TRBJ1-5, with TRBD1 identical over 7 bases. V was pared by 4 bases and J by 0 bases, with 7 bases of the junction left unmatched. Germline assignment: CDR1 SGHRS and CDR2 YFSETQ. The CDR3 contains 16 residues.

This clonotype was counted a few times. The chain carries TRBV6-5 and TRBJ2-5; D is undetermined. V was clipped by 2 bases and J by 1 base, with 5 bases between them. The length of the CDR3 is 13 residues. The germline gives CDR1 MNHEY, CDR2 SVGAGI. CDR3 in DNA: TGTGCCAGCAGTTACGGGGTCCAAGAGACCCAGTACTTC. Translating it yields CASSYGVQETQYF.

This clonotype was detected ten times or more. CDR3 DNA: TGTGCCAGCAGCCCCTCAAGAACCGGGGAGCTGTTTTTT. Translated: CASSPSRTGELFF. The J gene is TRBJ2-2, the V gene TRBV11-2; D unresolved. The CDR3 runs 13 residues. CDR1 SGHAT and CDR2 FQNNGV come from the germline V gene. The V end lost 5 bases, the J end lost 5 bases, and 9 bases lay between the germline ends.

This clonotype was counted between two and nine times. The V call is TRBV7-9, the J call TRBJ2-1, with 11 positions matching TRBD1. This CDR3 is 15 amino acids long. Germline CDR1 SEHNR, CDR2 FQNEAQ (reference sequence). With V trimmed by 4 bases and J by 7 bases, 6 bases remained unmatched. DNA for the CDR3: TGTGCCAGCAGCTCCCGGACAGGGGGCCAAAATGAGCAGTTCTTC. Amino acid sequence: CASSSRTGGQNEQFF.

This clonotype came up a few times. The chain links TRBV12-3 or TRBV12-4 to TRBJ2-1, with unresolved D. The CDR3 length is 12 residues. The V gene lost 5 bases and the J gene lost 11 bases, with 13 bases spanning the gap. The CDR3 DNA reads as TGTGCCAGCAGTCCCCTTCGGGTTCAGCAGTTCTTC. This sequence encodes CASSPLRVQQFF.

This clonotype was counted ten times or more. The chain is built from TRBV5-1 and TRBJ2-7, with D possibly being TRBD2 (5 bases). The V and J ends lost 4 bases and 4 bases respectively, with 18 bases between them. The CDR3 totals 15 residues. CDR1 SGHRS and CDR2 YFSETQ come from the germline V gene. Here the CDR3 reads CASSPFGGEGYEQYF. Here the CDR3 DNA reads TGCGCCAGCAGCCCCTTTGGAGGAGAAGGGTACGAGCAGTACTTC.

This clonotype was counted a few times. The chain uses TRBV6-5 and TRBJ2-7, with 8 positions matching TRBD1. From germline, CDR1 is MNHEY and CDR2 SVGAGI. This CDR3 has 15 amino acids. J was trimmed by 4 bases and V by 4 bases; bases with no gene match: 9. The CDR3: CASSLATGAGYEQYF. CDR3 sequence (DNA): TGTGCCAGCAGTTTGGCGACAGGGGCAGGTTACGAGCAGTACTTC.

CDR3 residues: CATSSASGVEQFF. CDR3 in DNA: TGTGCCACCAGCAGCGCCTCTGGGGTTGAGCAGTTCTTC. J is TRBJ2-1 and V is TRBV24-1; no clear D gene. CDR1 and CDR2 from the germline V gene are KGHDR and SFDVKD. CDR3 size: 13 residues. V was cut by 7 bases and J by 9 bases, with 15 bases left in between.

This sequence joins TRBV9 and TRBJ2-3; D is unresolved. Germline-derived CDR1 and CDR2 are SGDLS and YYNGEE. V was trimmed by 0 bases and J by 2 bases, leaving 10 bases between them. This CDR3 is built from 15 residues. The CDR3 loop is CASSVGTLYTDTQYF. The DNA of the CDR3 is TGTGCCAGCAGCGTAGGAACTCTCTACACAGATACGCAGTATTTT. The entire variable domain, with the rest obtained from reference TRBV9 and TRBJ2-3, is as follows: DSGVTQTPKHLITATGQRVTLRCSPRSGDLSVYWYQQSLDQGLQFLIQYYNGEERAKGNILERFSAQQFPDLHSELNLSSLELGDSALYFCASSVGTLYTDTQYFGPGTRLTVL.

This clonotype came up a few times. The rearrangement joins TRBV6-2 or TRBV6-3 to TRBJ2-7, with D possibly TRBD2 on 6 matching bases. Germline lookup yields CDR1 MNHEY and CDR2 SVGEGT. The CDR3 is made up of 13 amino acids. The V end was cut by 6 bases, the J end by 2 bases, with 11 bases between. The CDR3 region is CASRPGVAYEQYF. CDR3 DNA sequence: TGTGCCAGCAGGCCGGGGGTAGCCTACGAGCAGTACTTC.